One T cell receptor (beta chain) is described in this entry. Assay used: immunoSEQ multiplex PCR; TCRdb lists only in-frame clones, some missing. The table shows about 460,000 clones, with roughly nine tenths occurring only once. The sample is drawn from a study of blood T cell repertoires in COVID-19. For recovered donors of Cohort 3, there were two negative PCRs, clearance, or symptom resolution. The origin of this receptor is a woman aged 60-75 years who had recovered from COVID-19. The sample comprised PBMCs or T cells enriched from blood (not recorded which).

The CDR3 here is CASSVRSPGTGSSGGETQYF. The CDR3 region has the DNA TGTGCCAGTAGTGTCCGGTCTCCCGGGACAGGGTCAAGTGGAGGAGAGACCCAGTACTTC. The genes are TRBV19 and TRBJ2-5, with 9 positions matching TRBD1. This CDR3 spans 20 amino acids. J lost 4 bases, V lost 5 bases, and 23 bases had no gene match. CDR1 and CDR2 from the germline V gene are LNHDA and SQIVND (reference sequence).